This TCR beta chain was obtained from a study of response to subunit inactivated influenza vaccine. TCRdb re-analysed the RT-PCR reads in MiXCR, keeping a single row per CDR3 protein. The data hold fewer than 350,000 distinct CDR3 sequences, with around a fifth observed a single time. This CDR3 is built from 17 residues. Losses at the gene ends were 4 bases for V and 5 bases for J; bases not matched to a gene: 10. Germline V lookup: CDR1 SGHTA, CDR2 FQGNSA. Here the sequenced sample was PBMCs from blood, taken less than 22 months after vaccination. J is TRBJ2-2 and V is TRBV7-2; 10 bases line up with TRBD2. The TCR comes from a man aged 50 to 75 who received an inactivated influenza vaccine. The CDR3 loop reads CASSSKRGLARTGELFF. CDR3 coding DNA: TGTGCCAGCAGCTCAAAGAGGGGACTAGCGAGGACCGGGGAGCTGTTTTTT.